The clone carrying this T cell receptor (beta chain) was picked up a small number of times. The data belong to a study of blood T cell repertoires in COVID-19. As for the study in general: Some COVID-19 samples were acute and others convalescent; all came from the United States, Italy and Spain. Nucleic acid was either cDNA or gDNA, and it came from T cells, B-cell-depleted T cells, or PBMCs.

Original handling: Nucleated cell number was recorded as an estimate derived from reference gene primer amplification. Data came from immunoSEQ multiplex PCR; TCRdb stores just in-frame clones and leaves some out. The V and J calls and clone size are taken from that table; D and trimming were inferred from the DNA. The table lists more than 150,000 clones, roughly 82% of them singletons. The sequence derives from a woman aged 25-40 years with acute or convalescent COVID-19. The sequenced sample was peripheral blood.

CDR3 sequence reads: CASRVDWVEETQYF. CDR3 in DNA: TGTGCCAGCAGGGTGGACTGGGTGGAGGAGACCCAGTACTTC. The chain has TRBV27 and TRBJ2-5, with D perhaps matching TRBD2 (5 bases). CDR3 length: 14 amino acids. Germline V gene sequence: CDR1 MNHEY, CDR2 SMNVEV (reference sequence). The V end lost 6 bases, the J end lost 5 bases, and 16 bases lay between the germline ends.